A selection of T cell receptor beta chains follows, all from one sample in a study of blood T cell repertoires in COVID-19. TCRdb's copy holds only in-frame clones and misses some; the assay was immunoSEQ multiplex PCR. The table includes tens of thousands of clones, 78% detected once. The sequencing input was peripheral blood. Receptors originate from a man aged 65 to 85 with COVID-19, enrolled during active disease. CDR3s include the opening cysteine and the closing phenylalanine or tryptophan. D genes are given only for firm matches. Only part of the rows carry a size: once, few, many, or a class if the clone is expanded.

D gene: NA; J gene: TRBJ2-7; V gene: TRBV6-5; clone size: few; CDR3 DNA: TGTGCCACCGGGACACCGACCTCCTACGAGCAGTACTTC; CDR3 protein: CATGTPTSYEQYF
D gene: TRBD1; J gene: TRBJ1-2; V gene: TRBV28; clone size: NA; CDR3 DNA: TGTGCCAGCTCGCACAGGGGACACCAAAACTATGGCTACACCTTC; CDR3 protein: CASSHRGHQNYGYTF
D gene: NA; J gene: TRBJ1-5; V gene: TRBV14; clone size: NA; CDR3 DNA: TGTGCCAGCAGTAGATCCGGGTATGGCAATCAGCCCCAGCATTTT; CDR3 protein: CASSRSGYGNQPQHF
D gene: NA; J gene: TRBJ1-1; V gene: TRBV5-4; clone size: NA; CDR3 DNA: TGTGCCAGCAGCTCAAGGGGTTCAGTAACTGAAGCTTTCTTT; CDR3 protein: CASSSRGSVTEAFF
D gene: TRBD2; J gene: TRBJ2-7; V gene: TRBV9; clone size: NA; CDR3 DNA: TGTGCCAGCAGCCTAGGACTAGCTGTTTCCTACGAGCAGTACTTC; CDR3 protein: CASSLGLAVSYEQYF
D gene: NA; J gene: TRBJ2-5; V gene: TRBV2; clone size: NA; CDR3 DNA: TGTGCCACGACGGGGCAAGAGACCCAGTACTTC; CDR3 protein: CATTGQETQYF
D gene: NA; J gene: TRBJ1-6; V gene: TRBV7-2; clone size: NA; CDR3 DNA: TGTGCCAGCAGCGCCCGTACCCAGGGTTTTTATTCACCCCTCCACTTT; CDR3 protein: CASSARTQGFYSPLHF
D gene: TRBD1; J gene: TRBJ1-1; V gene: TRBV6-6; clone size: NA; CDR3 DNA: TGTGCCAGCAGGAATGACCGACAGGGGGCTCCTGCAGCTTTCTTT; CDR3 protein: CASRNDRQGAPAAFF
D gene: NA; J gene: TRBJ1-5; V gene: TRBV7-2; clone size: NA; CDR3 DNA: TGTGCCAGCAGCCGTAGAGATCAGCCCCAGCATTTT; CDR3 protein: CASSRRDQPQHF
D gene: TRBD2; J gene: TRBJ2-3; V gene: TRBV10-2; clone size: NA; CDR3 DNA: TGCGCCAGCCACTTAGCGGGAGGGCGGAATACGCAGTATTTT; CDR3 protein: CASHLAGGRNTQYF
D gene: TRBD2; J gene: TRBJ2-1; V gene: TRBV19; clone size: few; CDR3 DNA: TGTGCCAGTAGTGTCCTTACTAGCGGGAGCGACAATGAGCAGTTCTTC; CDR3 protein: CASSVLTSGSDNEQFF
D gene: TRBD1; J gene: TRBJ1-5; V gene: TRBV30; clone size: NA; CDR3 DNA: TGTGCCTGGGGGACAGGGTTCCATAGCAATCAGCCCCAGCATTTT; CDR3 protein: CAWGTGFHSNQPQHF
D gene: TRBD2; J gene: TRBJ2-5; V gene: TRBV20-1; clone size: NA; CDR3 DNA: TGCAGTGCTAGTCGGGTAGCGGGCACTACCGAAGAGACCCAGTACTTC; CDR3 protein: CSASRVAGTTEETQYF